This entry features one T cell receptor (beta chain) sequence. Its cognate antigen is unknown. The data are from a study of glioma-infiltrating T cells. The study's findings and limits: Gliomas, especially low-grade, showed above-expected tissue-blood divergence; non-neoplastic patients showed below. Tissue and blood shared very few CDR3 sequences.

V was clipped by 4 bases and J by 9 bases; unmatched bases: 4. The CDR3 covers 12 residues. TCR alpha and beta CDR3 regions were amplified from RNA using iRepertoire nested multiplex PCR. For one-step reverse transcription and amplification, about 90-450 ng of tissue mRNA or PBMC total RNA was used. Each CDR3 protein gets one entry after TCRdb re-called the multiplex PCR reads with MiXCR. The sample yields about 130,000 distinct CDR3 sequences, roughly 25% seen once. Material: glioma tissue, nonneoplastic brain tissue, or PBMCs (not recorded which). The V and J genes are TRBV12-3 or TRBV12-4 and TRBJ2-5, with 8 bases lining up with TRBD1. This sequence originates from a human donor with low-grade glioma or glioblastoma, undergoing nonglioma brain surgery, or in good health (not recorded which). The CDR3 loop reads CASSWTGWPQYF. The CDR3, as DNA: TGTGCCAGCAGTTGGACAGGGTGGCCCCAGTACTTC.